The following is a TCR beta chain sequence with its context. Its antigen is not yet known. Base qualities are not provided; no much larger clone lies one nucleotide away. This record comes from a study of patients and donors after allogeneic stem cell transplantation (dated by TCRdb to 2018 to 2020). The germline V gene provides CDR1 SGHRS and CDR2 YFSETQ. Including the terminal cysteine and phenylalanine, the CDR3 comprises 16 residues. CDR3 DNA is the only sequence kept; it has 48 bases, read in frame from the first base. Germline trimming: 9 bases from V, 5 bases from J; junction bases outside gene matches: 17. Receptor libraries were prepared by RT-PCR. These reads were obtained on a NextSeq 550. TCRdb took the public reads, trimmed them with fastp at Q25, ran MiXCR for clone calling and kept in-frame beta chains. Rows are combined by CDR3 protein, so each entry shows the most common genes and DNA. Present in this sample are 900,000 to 1,000,000 distinct CDR3 sequences, roughly 18% of which were seen just once. The leading ten clones occupy 5% to 6.5% of the sample.

The TCR originated in a human donor who was either an allogeneic HSCT recipient or a stem cell or donor lymphocyte infusion donor (not recorded which). It is not recorded whose cells these are; they may come from a transplant donor. The chain is assembled from TRBV5-1 and TRBJ1-1; a stretch of 9 junction bases matches TRBD1. Sequenced input: blood, either unsorted or a sorted T cell fraction (not recorded which). The DNA reads as follows: TGCGCCACCACCGGGACAGGGAAGGGTAGCGGAACTGAAGCTTTCTTT. The encoded protein is CATTGTGKGSGTEAFF. When the CDR3 is completed using the reference TRBV5-1 and TRBJ1-1 genes on either side, the full variable domain is KAGVTQTPRYLIKTRGQQVTLSCSPISGHRSVSWYQQTPGQGLQFLFEYFSETQRNKGNFPGRFSGRQFSNSRSEMNVSTLELGDSALYLCATTGTGKGSGTEAFFGQGTRLTVV.